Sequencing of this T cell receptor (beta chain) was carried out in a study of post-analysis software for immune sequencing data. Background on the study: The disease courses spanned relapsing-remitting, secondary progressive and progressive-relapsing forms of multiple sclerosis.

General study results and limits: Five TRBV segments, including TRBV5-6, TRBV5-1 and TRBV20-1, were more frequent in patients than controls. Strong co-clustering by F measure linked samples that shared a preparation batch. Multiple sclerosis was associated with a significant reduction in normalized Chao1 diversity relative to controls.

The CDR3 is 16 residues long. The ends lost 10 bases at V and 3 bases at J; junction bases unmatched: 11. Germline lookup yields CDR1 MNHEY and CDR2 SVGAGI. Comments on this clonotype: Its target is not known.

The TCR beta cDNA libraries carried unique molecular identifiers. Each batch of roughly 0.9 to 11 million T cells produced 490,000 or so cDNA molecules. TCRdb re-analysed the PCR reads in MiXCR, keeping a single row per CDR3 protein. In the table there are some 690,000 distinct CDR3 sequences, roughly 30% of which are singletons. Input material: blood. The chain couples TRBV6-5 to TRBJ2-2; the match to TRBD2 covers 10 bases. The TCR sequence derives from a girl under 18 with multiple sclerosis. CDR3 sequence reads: CATWASGGLYTGELFF. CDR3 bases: TGTGCCACATGGGCTAGCGGGGGCCTTTACACCGGGGAGCTGTTTTTT.